The T cell receptor beta chain under discussion was sequenced for a study of CD8 T cells in ankylosing spondylitis. This clonotype was counted a few times. Its antigen is unidentified. The study, taken as a whole, reports: Clones linked with disease were CD8+ and fairly uncommon in the peripheral blood. A TCR beta motif of eight or nine highly homologous variants seemed to mark ankylosing spondylitis blood.

This CDR3 spans 17 amino acids. Germline CDR1 and CDR2: DFQATT and SNEGSKA (reference sequence). The ends were cut back, 0 bases at V and 6 bases at J, with 20 bases in the middle. TCRdb redid the calling of the 5' RACE reads with MiXCR, one entry per CDR3 protein. The sample lists some 800,000 distinct CDR3 sequences; 10% to 15% were seen once. Sequencing used blood, either unsorted or a sorted T cell fraction (not recorded which). The receptor's source is a male donor with ankylosing spondylitis. The chain has TRBV20-1 and TRBJ2-2; no definite D call. The CDR3 region is CSARDIRLPLWSGELFF. For the CDR3, the DNA is TGCAGTGCTAGAGATATCAGGCTTCCTCTCTGGTCCGGGGAGCTGTTTTTT.